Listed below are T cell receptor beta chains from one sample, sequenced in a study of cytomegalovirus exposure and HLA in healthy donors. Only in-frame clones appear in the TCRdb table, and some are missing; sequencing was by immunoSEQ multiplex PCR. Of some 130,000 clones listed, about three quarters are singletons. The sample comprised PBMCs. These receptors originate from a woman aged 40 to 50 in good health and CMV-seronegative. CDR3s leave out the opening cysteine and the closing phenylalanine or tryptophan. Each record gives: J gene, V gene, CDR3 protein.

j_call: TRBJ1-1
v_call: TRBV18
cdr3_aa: ASALTGQNTEAF

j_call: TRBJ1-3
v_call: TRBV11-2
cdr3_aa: ASSLSGVAGNTIY

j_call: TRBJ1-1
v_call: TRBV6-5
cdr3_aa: ASSYREGGTEAF

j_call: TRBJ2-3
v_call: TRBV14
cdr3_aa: ASSQDEGGEDTQY

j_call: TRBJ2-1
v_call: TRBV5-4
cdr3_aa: ASSKTGVDEQF

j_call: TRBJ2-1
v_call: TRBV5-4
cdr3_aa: ASSTGASGLSYNEQF

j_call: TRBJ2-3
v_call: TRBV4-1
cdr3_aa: ASSQDGESTDTQY

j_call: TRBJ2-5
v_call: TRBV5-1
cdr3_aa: ASSKGTGEETQY

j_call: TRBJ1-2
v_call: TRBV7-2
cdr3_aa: ASSLSTGVNYGYT

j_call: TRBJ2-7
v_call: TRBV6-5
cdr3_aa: ASSLGQGNYEQY

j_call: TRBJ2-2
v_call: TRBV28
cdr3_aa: ASSFSFSPGTSNTGELF

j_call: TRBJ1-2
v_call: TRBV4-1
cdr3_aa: ASSQDPGQIYGYT

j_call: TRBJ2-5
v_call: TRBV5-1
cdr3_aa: ASSFAGGPQETQY

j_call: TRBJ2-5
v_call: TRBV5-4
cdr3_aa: ASSSGETARETQY

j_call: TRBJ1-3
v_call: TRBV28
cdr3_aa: ASSLVGLNGNTIY

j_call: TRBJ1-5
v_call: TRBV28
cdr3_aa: AGARSLNQPQH

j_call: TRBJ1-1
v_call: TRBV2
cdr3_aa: ASSPEARNTEAF

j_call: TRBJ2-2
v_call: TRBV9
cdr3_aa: ASQTANTGELF

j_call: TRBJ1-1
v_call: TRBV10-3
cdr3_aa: AISGQAYTEAF

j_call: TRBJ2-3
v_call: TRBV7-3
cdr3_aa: ASSPIPGSTDTQY

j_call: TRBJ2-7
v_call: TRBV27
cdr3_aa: ASSPNRRSSYEQY

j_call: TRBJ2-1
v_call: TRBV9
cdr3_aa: ASSGTSGYDEQF

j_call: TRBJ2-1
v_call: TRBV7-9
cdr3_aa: ASSRQGEQF

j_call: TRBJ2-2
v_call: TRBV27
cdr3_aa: ASWRENTGELF

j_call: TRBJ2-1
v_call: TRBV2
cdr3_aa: ASSTQDKAEQF

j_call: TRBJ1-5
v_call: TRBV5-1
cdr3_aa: ASSLDVSGGNQPQH

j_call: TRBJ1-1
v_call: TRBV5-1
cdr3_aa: ASSSYSYENTEAF

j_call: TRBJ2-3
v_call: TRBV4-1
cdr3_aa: ASTGGGGGTDTQY

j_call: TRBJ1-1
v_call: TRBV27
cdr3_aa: ASSPGTLVRAF

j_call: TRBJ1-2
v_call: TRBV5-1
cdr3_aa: ASSLEAGGRFPYGYT

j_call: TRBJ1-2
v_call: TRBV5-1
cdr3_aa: ASGGQDYGYT

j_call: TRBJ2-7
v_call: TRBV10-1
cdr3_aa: ASSESWPGWQY

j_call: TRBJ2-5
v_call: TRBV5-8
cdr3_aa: ASSSGQGLWETQY

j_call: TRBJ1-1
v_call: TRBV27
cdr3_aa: ASSPLILNTEAF